This TCR beta chain stems from a study of beta chain features in type 1 diabetes. The CDR3 covers 11 residues. With 4 bases removed from V and 15 bases from J, the gap between germline ends came to 13 bases. Germline lookup yields CDR1 SNHLY and CDR2 FYNNEI. Stem cell-like memory, regulatory, central memory and naive CD4+ cells were sorted via CD45RO/CCR7/CD25/CD127/CD95/CD27. All of the isolated RNA was reverse transcribed, so expressed TCRB transcripts were sequenced. Generated by immunoSEQ multiplex PCR, the TCRdb table keeps only in-frame clones and is missing some. The sample yields 600,000 to 650,000 clones, 15% to 19% seen once.

The J gene is TRBJ2-1, the V gene TRBV2; TRBD1 or TRBD2 may be the D gene (5 bases each). The sample was naive CD4+ T cells from blood. The sequence was collected from a man aged 18 to 30 in good health. The CDR3 DNA reads as TGTGCCAGCAGTGTGAGGGGATGGATGTTCTTC. Translation: CASSVRGWMFF. The variable domain in full, with the rest retrieved from reference TRBV2 and TRBJ2-1, is EPEVTQTPSHQVTQMGQEVILRCVPISNHLYFYWYRQILGQKVEFLVSFYNNEISEKSEIFDDQFSVERPDGSNFTLKIRSTKLEDSAMYFCASSVRGWMFFGPGTRLTVL.